The 21 T cell receptor beta chains presented below share a single source sample, sequenced in a study of CD8 T cells in ankylosing spondylitis. TCRdb independently ran MiXCR on the 5' RACE reads; one entry per CDR3 protein. This sample has 45,000 to 65,000 distinct CDR3 sequences, with roughly 7.4% found just once. The sample consisted of blood, either unsorted or a sorted T cell fraction (not recorded which). Every receptor here comes from a female donor with ankylosing spondylitis or in good health (not recorded which).

This clonotype was counted at least ten times. One end of the junction does not line up with germline, which may come from a read error. The chain carries TRBV2 and TRBJ2-1; weak D call: TRBD2 (6 bases). CDR1 SNHLY and CDR2 FYNNEI come from the germline V gene. This CDR3 is built from 13 residues. As DNA, the CDR3 is TGTGCCAGCAGCGAAGGTAGCGGCAATGAGCAGTTCTTC. Encoded protein: CASSEGSGNEQFF.

This clonotype was picked up many times. V is TRBV5-1 and J is TRBJ2-5, with D uncertain. V gave up 5 bases and J gave up 2 bases, with 7 bases separating them. This CDR3 is 12 amino acids long. CDR1 and CDR2 from the germline V gene are SGHRS and YFSETQ. The CDR3 loop reads CASRRQQETQYF. CDR3 in DNA: TGCGCCAGCAGGCGGCAACAAGAGACCCAGTACTTC.

This clonotype was detected many times. V usage is TRBV30 and J usage is TRBJ2-7, with no clear D. Trimming pared 3 bases from V and 0 bases from J, leaving 6 bases between. CDR3 length: 12 amino acids. CDR1 and CDR2 from the germline V gene are GTSNPN and SVGIG (reference sequence). CDR3 DNA sequence: TGTGCCTGGAGCCCACCCTCCTACGAGCAGTACTTC. It is translated as CAWSPPSYEQYF.

The J gene is TRBJ1-4, the V gene TRBV20-1; 10 bases fit TRBD1. CDR1 is DFQATT, CDR2 SNEGSKA, per germline (reference sequence). V gave up 6 bases and J gave up 5 bases; unmatched junction bases: 9. The CDR3 is 15 residues long. DNA of the CDR3: TGCAGTGCGACTCCGACGGGACAGGGGAATGAAAAACTGTTTTTT. It specifies CSATPTGQGNEKLFF.

This clonotype was picked up many times. This sequence joins TRBV5-1 and TRBJ1-6, with unresolved D. The CDR3 loop spans 16 amino acids. Between the trimmed V and J ends, which lost 0 bases and 6 bases, there was a span of 13 bases. Germline CDR1 SGHRS, CDR2 YFSETQ. CDR3 loop: CASSLGSATVNSPLHF. For the CDR3, the DNA is TGCGCCAGCAGCTTGGGGTCCGCGACGGTTAATTCACCCCTCCACTTT.

In its sample, this clonotype was seen many times. The J gene is TRBJ2-3, the V gene TRBV6-1; no reliable D call. V dropped 5 bases and J dropped 0 bases, with 9 bases sitting between them. This CDR3 region has 14 residues. Looked up from germline, CDR1 is MNHNS and CDR2 is SASEGT. The chain's CDR3 is CASSPSYSTDTQYF. The CDR3 DNA is TGTGCCAGCAGTCCTTCCTATAGCACAGATACGCAGTATTTT.

The chain joins TRBV5-1 to TRBJ2-2, with D possibly TRBD1 on 6 matching bases. This CDR3 is built from 15 residues. The germline V gene has CDR1 SGHRS and CDR2 YFSETQ. V was trimmed by 6 bases and J by 3 bases, leaving 15 bases between them. CDR3: CASKFQGFDTGELFF. The CDR3 nucleotides read TGCGCCAGCAAATTTCAGGGGTTTGACACCGGGGAGCTGTTTTTT.

A few counts support this clonotype. CDR3 sequence (DNA): TGTGCCAGCAGCCCCGCTGCTAGCACAGATACGCAGTATTTT. Translating it yields CASSPAASTDTQYF. The rearrangement uses TRBV7-2 and TRBJ2-3; D is uncertain. The length of the CDR3 is 14 residues. Trimming removed 5 bases at V and 0 bases at J, with 9 bases between. Germline lookup yields CDR1 SGHTA and CDR2 FQGNSA.

In its sample, this clonotype was seen many times. The J gene is TRBJ1-4, the V gene TRBV6-2 or TRBV6-3, with D perhaps matching TRBD1 (5 bases). V lost 7 bases and J lost 10, with 22 bases in between. CDR3 size: 15 residues. The V gene's germline CDR1 is MNHEY and CDR2 SVGEGT. This CDR3 is CASTPEGRGSVKLFF. The CDR3 nucleotides are TGTGCCAGCACCCCGGAGGGAAGGGGTTCGGTAAAACTGTTTTTT.

The chain joins TRBV5-6 to TRBJ1-6, with TRBD1 matching over 9 bases. Looked up from germline, CDR1 is SGHDT and CDR2 is YYEEEE. V was pared by 0 bases and J by 7 bases, with 2 bases of the junction left unmatched. The CDR3 runs to 15 residues. The CDR3 DNA reads TGTGCCAGCAGCTTGGGGACAGGGGAAAATTCACCCCTCCACTTT. This sequence encodes CASSLGTGENSPLHF.

This clonotype has ten or more counts. CDR3 nucleotide sequence: TGTGCCAGCAGTCCGGCCCGGACTAGCGGGGCTTACGAGCAGTACTTC. Residues: CASSPARTSGAYEQYF. The chain links TRBV6-1 to TRBJ2-7, with TRBD2 identical over 12 bases. CDR3 size: 16 residues. Germline lookup yields CDR1 MNHNS and CDR2 SASEGT. The V gene end was trimmed by 5 bases and the J gene end by 4 bases; junction bases not matched to a gene: 9.

This clonotype was counted at least ten times. The gene calls are TRBV6-5 and TRBJ1-5; D not resolved. This CDR3 is 14 amino acids long. CDR1 and CDR2 from the germline V gene are MNHEY and SVGAGI. V lost 4 bases and J 1 base, leaving 8 bases between the germline ends. Here the CDR3 reads CASSLAGSNQPQHF. DNA of the CDR3: TGTGCCAGCAGTTTGGCAGGAAGCAATCAGCCCCAGCATTTT.

This clonotype was detected a few times. V usage is TRBV29-1 and J usage is TRBJ1-2; 7 nucleotides agree with TRBD1. CDR3 length: 13 residues. Trimming took 4 bases from V and 2 from J; bases not matched to a gene: 4. Germline V gene data show CDR1 as SQVTM and CDR2 as ANQGSEA. CDR3 bases: TGCAGCGTTGGACAGGGTACAAACTATGGCTACACCTTC. Amino acids: CSVGQGTNYGYTF.

The chain combines TRBV2 with TRBJ2-2, with 12 bases that match TRBD2. The CDR3 is 18 amino acids. The V and J ends lost 8 bases and 3 bases, in that order; junction bases with no gene match: 13. The V gene's germline CDR1 is SNHLY and CDR2 FYNNEI. The CDR3 nucleotides read TGTGCCAGCCGGTCGGGGAGACTAGCGGGGGCAGACACCGGGGAGCTGTTTTTT. This codes for CASRSGRLAGADTGELFF. Supplemented by reference TRBV2 and TRBJ2-2, the full variable domain reads EPEVTQTPSHQVTQMGQEVILRCVPISNHLYFYWYRQILGQKVEFLVSFYNNEISEKSEIFDDQFSVERPDGSNFTLKIRSTKLEDSAMYFCASRSGRLAGADTGELFFGEGSRLTVL.

This clonotype has ten or more counts. The genes are TRBV7-9 and TRBJ2-1, with TRBD1 matching over 9 bases. Trimming cost V 4 bases and J 3 bases; bases outside gene matches: 10. The CDR3 runs 17 residues. Germline V CDR1 and CDR2: SEHNR, FQNEAQ (reference sequence). Here the CDR3 DNA reads TGTGCCAGCAGCTCGGGGGACAGGGTCCCGGGCTACAATGAGCAGTTCTTC. Translation gives CASSSGDRVPGYNEQFF. The entire variable domain, with the rest obtained from reference TRBV7-9 and TRBJ2-1, is as follows: DTGVSQNPRHKITKRGQNVTFRCDPISEHNRLYWYRQTLGQGPEFLTYFQNEAQLEKSRLLSDRFSAERPKGSFSTLEIQRTEQGDSAMYLCASSSGDRVPGYNEQFFGPGTRLTVL.

Many counts were recorded for this clonotype. The chain has TRBV11-2 and TRBJ2-3; the D is unclear. CDR1 and CDR2 from the germline V gene are SGHAT and FQNNGV. The length of the CDR3 is 14 residues. The germline V and J ends were trimmed by 5 bases and 6 bases, with 15 bases remaining between them. CDR3 residues: CASSRSGGLDTQYF. The CDR3 DNA is TGTGCCAGCAGCCGTTCCGGTGGGTTGGATACGCAGTATTTT.

This clonotype was seen at least ten times. The chain has TRBV29-1 and TRBJ2-7; D unresolved. Trimming pared 4 bases from V and 4 bases from J, leaving 8 bases between. Germline V gene sequence: CDR1 SQVTM, CDR2 ANQGSEA. This CDR3 spans 11 amino acids. The chain's CDR3 is CSVGRGYEQYF. CDR3 bases: TGCAGCGTTGGGCGTGGGTACGAGCAGTACTTC.

There are a few counts of this clonotype. The gene calls are TRBV7-2 and TRBJ2-1, with 11 bases lining up with TRBD2. CDR1 SGHTA and CDR2 FQGNSA come from the germline V gene. J gave up 3 bases and V 3 bases, and 4 bases lay outside the gene matches. This CDR3 comprises 16 residues. The CDR3 bases are TGTGCCAGCAGCTTCTCTAGCGGGGGGATCTACAATGAGCAGTTCTTC. Translation gives CASSFSSGGIYNEQFF.

This clonotype was observed at least ten times. This chain uses TRBV18 with TRBJ1-6; possible D gene TRBD1, 5 bases. This CDR3 spans 15 amino acids. V was clipped by 3 bases and J by 9 bases, with 15 bases between them. Germline V gene data show CDR1 as KGHSH and CDR2 as LQKENI. CDR3 in amino acids: CASSPDSRLGSPLHF. For the CDR3, the DNA is TGTGCCAGCTCACCCGACAGCCGTCTTGGTTCACCCCTCCACTTT.

The J gene is TRBJ2-1, the V gene TRBV6-2 or TRBV6-3; D is possibly TRBD2 (5 bases). The CDR3 spans 14 residues. V was shortened by 7 bases and J by 6 bases, with 16 bases between the two germline ends. Germline V gene lookup returns CDR1 MNHEY and CDR2 SVGEGT. The CDR3 sequence is CASISVLAGNEQFF. The DNA of the CDR3 is TGTGCCAGCATCTCAGTGCTTGCGGGCAATGAGCAGTTCTTC.

J is TRBJ2-5 and V is TRBV5-1; 10 nucleotides line up with TRBD2. Per germline, CDR1 SGHRS and CDR2 YFSETQ. There are 15 residues in the CDR3. Germline trimming cut 4 bases from V and 5 bases from J; bases unmatched to any gene: 8. The CDR3 region has the DNA TGCGCCAGCAGCCGGGGGACTAGCGATGGGGAGACCCAGTACTTC. Translating gives CASSRGTSDGETQYF.